This T cell receptor (beta chain) is from a study of blood T cells in healthy people across ages. Individuals who donated were healthy Caucasians from Russia aged roughly 6 to 90. The second PCR ran about 6 to 12 cycles with a sample-barcoded 5' primer and J-beta primers. Every sample gave at least 2.5 million paired-end reads containing CDR3. TCRdb ran MiXCR on the 5' RACE reads and lists one entry per CDR3 protein. The sample yields about 700,000 distinct CDR3 sequences, approximately 31% seen once. This clonotype has at least ten counts. Its antigen is unidentified. Points from the study as a whole: PBMCs left unsorted prevented a conclusive naive versus antigen-experienced comparison.

There are 13 residues in the CDR3. Trimming stripped 3 bases from V and 3 bases from J, with 8 bases between. This clonotype was sampled from a woman over 75 in good health. Sequenced: blood. The chain joins TRBV12-3 or TRBV12-4 to TRBJ1-1; maybe TRBD1 (5 bases). The CDR3 sequence: CASSLKGDTEAFF. The CDR3 DNA is TGTGCCAGCAGTTTGAAAGGGGACACTGAAGCTTTCTTT.